The rows below give T cell receptor beta chains drawn from one sample of a study of CXCR3-negative and CXCR3-positive naive CD8 T cells. Reprocessing the 5' RACE reads, TCRdb reports a single entry for every CDR3 protein and omits DNA. The clone table shows some 39,000 distinct CDR3 sequences, with the ten largest holding approximately 1.4%. The sequenced sample consisted of naive CXCR3- CD8+ T cells from blood. The receptors originated from a human donor in good health. Some clones in this sample may be carry-over from other donors' samples. CDR3s include the opening cysteine and the closing phenylalanine or tryptophan. Fields, in order: J gene, V gene, CDR3 protein.

TRBJ1-2	TRBV18	CASSPSQGVNYGYTF
TRBJ2-1	TRBV11-2	CASSDLAGGYNEQFF
TRBJ2-3	TRBV5-4	CASSSEWGGQDTQYF
TRBJ2-5	TRBV15	CATSRDGTSGVLGETQYF
TRBJ1-4	TRBV28	CASSYHSSEKLFF
TRBJ1-2	TRBV7-9	CASSLAMDRGYYGYTF
TRBJ2-3	TRBV29-1	CSVAGFEDTQYF
TRBJ2-7	TRBV29-1	CSAWTGGFNEQYF
TRBJ1-1	TRBV28	CASSLFSSGTVNTEAFF
TRBJ2-1	TRBV5-4	CASSFPGLLANEQFF
TRBJ2-7	TRBV29-1	CSVEAGVPYEQYF
TRBJ2-1	TRBV7-2	CASRPMAYNEQFF
TRBJ2-3	TRBV29-1	CSVEPPNTDTQYF
TRBJ2-1	TRBV27	CASIGTSGGGEQFF
TRBJ2-3	TRBV2	CASSEGQSTDTQYF
TRBJ2-7	TRBV28	CASSFWGTYEQYF
TRBJ1-2	TRBV5-1	CASSLGDRLEANYGYTF
TRBJ2-1	TRBV28	CASSTRSVVAGFSSYNEQFF
TRBJ1-1	TRBV20-1	CSARDKQGTNTEAFF
TRBJ2-1	TRBV6-2/TRBV6-3	CASRVTGTGVYEQFF